This is a list of T cell receptor beta chains from one sample in a study of T cells in localized non-small cell lung cancer. Measured with immunoSEQ multiplex PCR; TCRdb has only the in-frame clones, and not every one. The table has 2,000 or so clones, roughly a fifth seen once. The input for sequencing was lung tumor tissue, taken before any cancer treatment. The receptors here all came from a male donor aged 60 or over with stage I lung adenocarcinoma. CDR3s include the opening cysteine and the closing phenylalanine or tryptophan. D genes are given only for firm matches. Clone size appears in some rows only: once, few, many, or a class for an expanded clone.

CDR3nt,CDR3aa,v_gene,len,abundance,j_gene,d_gene
TGTGCCAGCACTTTGGGAGAGGGATCGGGTGAAAAACTGTTTTTT,CASTLGEGSGEKLFF,TRBV6-8,15,hyperexpanded,TRBJ1-4,.
TGTGCCACCTGTCTTTCGTCTGGAAACACCATATATTTT,CATCLSSGNTIYF,TRBV12-5,13,.,TRBJ1-3,.
TGTGCCAGCAGCTTAGTTAGGGCGGGGGGAAATGAAAAACTGTTTTTT,CASSLVRAGGNEKLFF,TRBV11-3,16,.,TRBJ1-4,.
TGTGCCAGCTCACCGGGACTAGCGGGGGGAGTAAATGAGCAGTTCTTC,CASSPGLAGGVNEQFF,TRBV18,16,.,TRBJ2-1,TRBD2
TGTGCCAGCAACCGTGGCTCCTATAATTCACCCCTCCACTTT,CASNRGSYNSPLHF,TRBV11-3,14,.,TRBJ1-6,.
TGTGCCAGCAGACCCGGGGGATCTGAGTATGGCTACACCTTC,CASRPGGSEYGYTF,TRBV28,14,.,TRBJ1-2,.
TGTGCCAGCTCACCAAAGGGATACTACGAGCAGTACTTC,CASSPKGYYEQYF,TRBV18,13,.,TRBJ2-7,.
TGTGCCAGCAGCCCTGACAGGGTGAGAACCGGGGAGCTGTTTTTT,CASSPDRVRTGELFF,TRBV11-3,15,large,TRBJ2-2,TRBD1
TGTGCCAGTACGGAACAGAATGCCTACAATGAGCAGTTCTTC,CASTEQNAYNEQFF,TRBV19,14,.,TRBJ2-1,.
TGTGCCAGCAGTTTACGACAGCCGAATCAGCCCCAGCATTTT,CASSLRQPNQPQHF,TRBV28,14,.,TRBJ1-5,.
TGTGCCAGCAGTCAGATACCGCGGAATGGCTACACCTTC,CASSQIPRNGYTF,TRBV6-8,13,few,TRBJ1-2,.
TGTGCCAGCAGCCTACAGGGGGCGAAGGAGACCCAGTACTTC,CASSLQGAKETQYF,TRBV11-3,14,medium-sized,TRBJ2-5,TRBD1
TGTGCCAGCAGCCCCCAGCGGGGAGCGACAGATACGCAGTATTTT,CASSPQRGATDTQYF,TRBV11-3,15,.,TRBJ2-3,TRBD2
TGTGCCAGCAGCCTATTCGGGACAGTTGTGTCCTACAATGAGCAGTTCTTC,CASSLFGTVVSYNEQFF,TRBV14,17,.,TRBJ2-1,TRBD1
TGCAGCGTTGAAGATACCGGACAGGGGGAAAATGAGCAGTTCTTC,CSVEDTGQGENEQFF,TRBV29-1,15,few,TRBJ2-1,TRBD1
TGTGCCAGCAGTTACTCCGCCAGTTCCGGAGTTCACACTGAAGCTTTCTTT,CASSYSASSGVHTEAFF,TRBV6-8,17,few,TRBJ1-1,.
TGTGCCAGCTCACTTCTTCCGGGACAGTATTCACCCCTCCACTTT,CASSLLPGQYSPLHF,TRBV18,15,.,TRBJ1-6,TRBD1
TGTGCCTGGAGTGTGGGAGGGGGCGGTGGAGATACGCAGTATTTT,CAWSVGGGGGDTQYF,TRBV30,15,few,TRBJ2-3,.
TGTGCCAGCAGCGTCTCCGGGACAGGGGCCTACGAGCAGTACTTC,CASSVSGTGAYEQYF,TRBV11-3,15,medium-sized,TRBJ2-7,TRBD1
TGTGCCAGCAGTGAAGATCAGGGGGCGGAGACCCAGTACTTC,CASSEDQGAETQYF,TRBV9,14,medium-sized,TRBJ2-5,TRBD1
TGTGCCAGCAGAAGACCGACAGGCCAAGAGACCCAGTACTTC,CASRRPTGQETQYF,TRBV9,14,few,TRBJ2-5,.
TGTGCCAGCAGTTTTAGGGTATCAGATACGCAGTATTTT,CASSFRVSDTQYF,TRBV28,13,.,TRBJ2-3,.
TGTGCCAGCAGTGTAGTGAGCTATGGCTACACCTTC,CASSVVSYGYTF,TRBV6-8,12,few,TRBJ1-2,.
TGTGCCAGCAGCTTAAGGGTCCTAAGGGAGACCCAGTACTTC,CASSLRVLRETQYF,TRBV11-3,14,.,TRBJ2-5,.
TGTGCCAGCTCACCACGTACGGGGGGGCGGACAAACACTGAAGCTTTCTTT,CASSPRTGGRTNTEAFF,TRBV18,17,few,TRBJ1-1,.
TGTGCCAGCAGCCTAACAGGAGGGGGCAATGAAGCTTTCTTT,CASSLTGGGNEAFF,TRBV11-3,14,few,TRBJ1-1,TRBD1
TGTGCCAGCAGTGAGGACAGGGACCGTGAAGCTTTCTTT,CASSEDRDREAFF,TRBV6-8,13,.,TRBJ1-1,TRBD1
TGCGCCAGCAGCCGACAGGGGGCATTCTACGAGCAGTACTTC,CASSRQGAFYEQYF,TRBV10-2,14,.,TRBJ2-7,TRBD1